Listed below are T cell receptor beta chains from one sample, sequenced in a study of T cell responses to AZD1222 COVID-19 vaccine. The protocol was immunoSEQ multiplex PCR, while the TCRdb copy is restricted to in-frame clones and leaves out a portion. The sample includes over 95,000 clones, approximately 88% seen only once; the top ten take about 6.5%. The sequencing here drew on peripheral blood, taken 28 days after the second AZD1222 dose. These receptors were taken from an adult who received the AZD1222 COVID-19 vaccine. Both conserved end residues are part of each CDR3. A D gene is named only where the DNA matches it firmly. The listing skips clone size in some rows; elsewhere it reads once, few, many or a size class.

>few|14|TRBD1|TRBJ1-1|TRBV7-2
TGTGCCAGCAGACCCGGGACAGTTAACACTGAAGCTTTCTTT
CASRPGTVNTEAFF
>NA|15|NA|TRBJ2-2|TRBV10-1
TGCGCCAGCAGTGAACAGACACCCAACACCGGGGAGCTGTTTTTT
CASSEQTPNTGELFF
>few|12|NA|TRBJ1-5|TRBV6-2/TRBV6-3
TGTGCCAGCAGCCGCAAACCCTGGCCCCAGCATTTT
CASSRKPWPQHF
>few|15|TRBD1|TRBJ1-1|TRBV6-2/TRBV6-3
TGTGCCAGCAGTTACTCCCAGGGGGCGAACACTGAAGCTTTCTTT
CASSYSQGANTEAFF
>once|17|NA|TRBJ2-2|TRBV18
TGTGCCAGCTCACCCCCCATTAGGGGGGGCATCGCCGGGGAGCTGTTTTTT
CASSPPIRGGIAGELFF
>NA|14|NA|TRBJ1-2|TRBV6-5
TGTGCCAGCAAAAAGTGGCAGGGTAACTATGGCTACACCTTC
CASKKWQGNYGYTF
>NA|12|NA|TRBJ1-6|TRBV6-2/TRBV6-3
TGTGCCAGCAGTTCCCTACGCTCACCCCTCCACTTT
CASSSLRSPLHF
>NA|16|NA|TRBJ2-3|TRBV5-1
TGCGCCAGCAGCTTGATGCCGGGGGGCGGGGGAGATACGCAGTATTTT
CASSLMPGGGGDTQYF
>NA|15|NA|TRBJ1-4|TRBV7-2
TGTGCCAGCAGCTTAGGTCGAGGGGGAAATGAAAAACTGTTTTTT
CASSLGRGGNEKLFF
>once|16|TRBD1|TRBJ1-2|TRBV19
TGTGCCAGTAGTATAGGGACAGGGGACATAGGCGGTGGCTACACCTTC
CASSIGTGDIGGGYTF
>once|18|TRBD1|TRBJ2-4|TRBV19
TGTGCCAGCACCAAAACCCAAGGACAGGGAATGGGCAAAAACATTCAGTACTTC
CASTKTQGQGMGKNIQYF
>once|17|TRBD1|TRBJ1-4|TRBV15
TGTGCCACCTACCGGGACAGGGGACTACAGGCCGGGGAAAAACTGTTTTTT
CATYRDRGLQAGEKLFF
>NA|14|NA|TRBJ2-3|TRBV9
TGTGCCAGCAGCGTAGGGTACAGGACAGATACGCAGTATTTT
CASSVGYRTDTQYF
>once|14|NA|TRBJ1-5|TRBV19
TGTGCCAGTAGTCAAGGGACACGGAATCAGCCCCAGCATTTT
CASSQGTRNQPQHF
>NA|13|NA|TRBJ2-7|TRBV28
TGTGCCAGCAGTGGGGGGACCGTATACGAGCAGTACTTC
CASSGGTVYEQYF
>NA|13|TRBD2|TRBJ2-1|TRBV29-1
TGCAGCGTTGTGGCCAGCGGGGGAAACGTGCAGTTCTTC
CSVVASGGNVQFF
>few|15|NA|TRBJ2-1|TRBV11-3
TGTGCCAGCAGCTTAAGGGGGGCCCTTCACAATGAGCAGTTCTTC
CASSLRGALHNEQFF
>NA|16|TRBD2|TRBJ2-5|TRBV7-2
TGTGCCAGCAGGCCTAGCGGGGGGGCCCAGACGGAGACCCAGTACTTC
CASRPSGGAQTETQYF
>once|13|NA|TRBJ1-1|TRBV15
TGTGCCACCACGGGACGCCGGAACACTGAAGCTTTCTTT
CATTGRRNTEAFF
>NA|16|NA|TRBJ1-4|TRBV19
TGTGCCAGTAGTAGAGGAGAACACCTTAGGGGTGAAAAACTGTTTTTT
CASSRGEHLRGEKLFF
>NA|16|TRBD1|TRBJ2-5|TRBV7-9
TGTGCCAGCAGCTTAGGAGACAGGGGGCTCCAAGAGACCCAGTACTTC
CASSLGDRGLQETQYF
>NA|15|TRBD2|TRBJ2-3|TRBV27
TGTGCCAGCAGTCTAGCGGGGGGGATTACAGATACGCAGTATTTT
CASSLAGGITDTQYF
>once|17|TRBD1|TRBJ2-3|TRBV5-1
TGCGCCAGCAGCTTGGACGGGACAGCCGCAATCACAGATACGCAGTATTTT
CASSLDGTAAITDTQYF
>NA|12|NA|TRBJ1-1|TRBV10-3
TGTGCCATCAGGACGGAGAACACTGAAGCTTTCTTT
CAIRTENTEAFF
>NA|13|NA|TRBJ1-5|TRBV16
TGTGCCAGCAGCCAAATAGGGGTTGAGCCCCAGCATTTT
CASSQIGVEPQHF
>NA|13|TRBD2|TRBJ2-5|TRBV19
TGTGCCAGTACTGGTCCGGGGGGAGAGACCCAGTACTTC
CASTGPGGETQYF
>once|16|TRBD2|TRBJ2-1|TRBV25-1
TGTGCCAGCAGTCCCCTCAGGAGCGGGGGGAACAATGAGCAGTTCTTC
CASSPLRSGGNNEQFF
>NA|17|NA|TRBJ1-2|TRBV4-2
TGTGCCAGCAGCCAAGATTTCTATAGGATGGGTAACTATGGCTACACCTTC
CASSQDFYRMGNYGYTF
>NA|12|NA|TRBJ1-2|TRBV5-6
TGTGCCAGCCACAGGGCTTTAGGGGGCTACACCTTC
CASHRALGGYTF
>NA|13|TRBD2|TRBJ2-1|TRBV27
TGTGCCAGCAGTTTTAAGGCGGGGGGAGAGCAGTTCTTC
CASSFKAGGEQFF
>NA|15|NA|TRBJ1-2|TRBV18
TGTGCCAGCTCACCACCGTCGCAGATTTACTATGGCTACACCTTC
CASSPPSQIYYGYTF
>few|12|NA|TRBJ1-1|TRBV18
TGTGCCAGCTCCTTTGGGCGCTCCGAAGCTTTCTTT
CASSFGRSEAFF
>NA|15|TRBD1|TRBJ1-2|TRBV6-1
TGTGCCAGCAGTGACAGGACAGGGGAGAACTATGGCTACACCTTC
CASSDRTGENYGYTF
>few|14|NA|TRBJ1-5|TRBV25-1
TGTGCCAGCAGTGAATCAGGAGTTCATCAGCCCCAGCATTTT
CASSESGVHQPQHF
>NA|17|NA|TRBJ2-5|TRBV4-3
TGCGCCAGCAGCCACCACTTACTAGCAGCCCGGAGAGAGACCCAGTACTTC
CASSHHLLAARRETQYF
>NA|14|NA|TRBJ2-3|TRBV9
TGTGCCAGCAGCGCCTTACTAGCATCCGATACGCAGTATTTT
CASSALLASDTQYF
>NA|15|NA|TRBJ1-1|TRBV4-2
TGTGCCAGCAGCCAAGATGTCGCGGGGAACACTGAAGCTTTCTTT
CASSQDVAGNTEAFF
>NA|14|TRBD2|TRBJ2-7|TRBV6-1
TGTGCCAGCAGTGACCGGCGGGGGACCTACGAGCAGTACTTC
CASSDRRGTYEQYF
>NA|12|NA|TRBJ1-1|TRBV7-9
TGTGCCAGCAGCTTAGACAGGGTAGGGGCTTTCTTT
CASSLDRVGAFF